Below are 12 T cell receptor beta chains sequenced from a single sample in a study of T-cell memory formation after mild COVID-19. TCRdb re-called the 5' RACE reads with MiXCR, one entry per CDR3 protein. The sample holds fewer than 250,000 distinct CDR3 sequences; about 11% are singletons and the top ten take approximately 3%. Sample: PBMCs or a T cell subset sorted from them (not recorded which). The origin of the receptors is a man aged 18 to 30 who had mild COVID-19 (a few samples of this study predate the infection). Cell type and time point are not known.

The chain is built from TRBV24-1 and TRBJ1-1; 12 bases match TRBD1. Germline trimming cut 8 bases from V and 6 bases from J; bases unmatched to any gene: 15. Germline V gene sequence: CDR1 KGHDR, CDR2 SFDVKD. This CDR3 has 17 amino acids. The CDR3 is CATTPAGTGGREAEAFF. CDR3 nucleotide sequence: TGTGCCACCACTCCTGCCGGGACAGGGGGCCGTGAGGCTGAAGCTTTCTTT.

In this sample, this clonotype turned up once. The rearrangement joins TRBV5-5 to TRBJ2-1; D call uncertain. The CDR3 sequence is 12 residues long. V was cut by 0 bases and J by 10 bases, with 8 bases left in between. Germline CDR1 is SGHKS and CDR2 is YYEKEE (reference sequence). In DNA form, the CDR3 reads TGTGCCAGCAGCTTGGTCTTAGGGGAGCAGTTCTTC. As protein: CASSLVLGEQFF.

V gene TRBV11-2 combines with J gene TRBJ1-2, with 8 positions matching TRBD1. The CDR3 is made up of 14 amino acids. Germline V gene data show CDR1 as SGHAT and CDR2 as FQNNGV. Trimming removed 5 bases from V and 4 bases from J; junction bases left unmatched: 6. Here the CDR3 reads CASSTRTGSYGYTF. The CDR3 DNA is TGTGCCAGCAGCACGAGGACAGGGAGCTATGGCTACACCTTC.

This clonotype was seen at least ten times. The chain has TRBV5-1 and TRBJ2-1; 8 positions match TRBD1. In germline, CDR1 is SGHRS, CDR2 YFSETQ. The CDR3 sequence is 14 residues long. Trimming at V came to 5 bases and at J to 5 bases, leaving 6 bases not matched to a gene. In nucleotides, the CDR3 is TGCGCCAGCAGGTTGACAGGGGAAAACAATGAGCAGTTCTTC. Protein product: CASRLTGENNEQFF.

This clonotype was observed at least ten times. The gene calls are TRBV5-1 and TRBJ2-5; D may correspond to TRBD1 or TRBD2 (5 bases each). Per germline, CDR1 SGHRS and CDR2 YFSETQ. The CDR3 runs to 15 residues. V was pared by 6 bases and J by 0 bases, with 15 bases between. The CDR3 nucleotides are TGCGCCAGCACCCCGGGACCACAAAACCAAGAGACCCAGTACTTC. Its translation is CASTPGPQNQETQYF.

This clonotype was seen at least ten times. The chain couples TRBV12-3 or TRBV12-4 to TRBJ1-2; 8 bases agree with TRBD1. The CDR3 is made up of 13 amino acids. Germline trimming cut 5 bases from V and 8 bases from J; bases unmatched to any gene: 7. CDR3 in DNA: TGTGCCAGCAGTCCGACAGGGGTTCGGGGCTACACCTTC. Translating it yields CASSPTGVRGYTF.

This clonotype was seen a handful of times. The V gene is TRBV7-3, the J gene TRBJ1-2, with D possibly matching TRBD1 (5 bases). CDR1 SGHTA and CDR2 FQGTGA come from the germline V gene. The CDR3 sequence is 14 residues long. V was pared by 5 bases and J by 6 bases, with 16 bases between. The CDR3, as DNA: TGTGCCAGCAGCCCTGGGCAGGGAGGCCATGGCTACACCTTC. It codes for CASSPGQGGHGYTF.

This clonotype was counted only a few times. The chain uses TRBV7-9 and TRBJ2-4; D may be TRBD1 (7 bases). The CDR3 is made up of 13 amino acids. V was clipped by 5 bases and J by 9 bases, with 14 bases between them. CDR1 is SEHNR and CDR2 is FQNEAQ in the germline V gene (reference sequence). In DNA form, the CDR3 reads TGTGCCAGCAGCGTGACCCAGGGGGGCATTCAGTACTTC. It yields the protein CASSVTQGGIQYF.

This clonotype was observed at least ten times. This sequence joins TRBV4-2 and TRBJ2-3, with 10 bases that match TRBD1. Germline CDR1 reads LGHNA; CDR2 reads YNFKEQ. The CDR3 loop spans 17 amino acids. The junction had 9 bases not matched to a gene; V was cut back by 0 bases and J by 6 bases. CDR3 sequence: CASSQEGPGQGLDTQYF. Here the CDR3 DNA reads TGTGCCAGCAGCCAAGAAGGGCCGGGACAGGGGTTGGATACGCAGTATTTT.

This clonotype has at least ten counts. This CDR3 is CASSLGGPDTQYF. For the CDR3, the DNA is TGTGCCAGCAGCTTGGGGGGGCCGGATACGCAGTATTTT. The chain uses TRBV7-3 and TRBJ2-3, with D tentatively TRBD2 (7 bases). The CDR3 sequence is 13 residues long. The ends were cut back, 3 bases at V and 6 bases at J, with 10 bases in the middle. CDR1 is SGHTA, CDR2 FQGTGA, per germline. The full variable domain, rest sourced from reference TRBV7-3 and TRBJ2-3, is GAGVSQTPSNKVTEKGKYVELRCDPISGHTALYWYRQSLGQGPEFLIYFQGTGAADDSGLPNDRFFAVRPEGSVSTLKIQRTERGDSAVYLCASSLGGPDTQYFGPGTRLTVL.

The V and J genes are TRBV4-3 and TRBJ1-4; D perhaps matches TRBD1 (6 bases). V dropped 2 bases and J dropped 8 bases, with 18 bases sitting between them. CDR3 length: 16 amino acids. Looked up from germline, CDR1 is LGHNA and CDR2 is YSLEER. The CDR3 reads CASSQRSSTGGEKLFF. CDR3 DNA: TGCGCCAGCAGCCAACGAAGTTCGACAGGAGGGGAAAAACTGTTTTTT.

This clonotype occurred a few times. The chain uses TRBV6-5 and TRBJ2-7; 8 bases agree with TRBD1. The V gene end was trimmed by 0 bases and the J gene end by 4 bases; junction bases not matched to a gene: 2. This CDR3 has 14 amino acids. CDR1 and CDR2 (germline): MNHEY, SVGAGI. The CDR3 region has the DNA TGTGCCAGCAGTTACTCGGACAGGGAGTACGAGCAGTACTTC. Amino acids: CASSYSDREYEQYF.